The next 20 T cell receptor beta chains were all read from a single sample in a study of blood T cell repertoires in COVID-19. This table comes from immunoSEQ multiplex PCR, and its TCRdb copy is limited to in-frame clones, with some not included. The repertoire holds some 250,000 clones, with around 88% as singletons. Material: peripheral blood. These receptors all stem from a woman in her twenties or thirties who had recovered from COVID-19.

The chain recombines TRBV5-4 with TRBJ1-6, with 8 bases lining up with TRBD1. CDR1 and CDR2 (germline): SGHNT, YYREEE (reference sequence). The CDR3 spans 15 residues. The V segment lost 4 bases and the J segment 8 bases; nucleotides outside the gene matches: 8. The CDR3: CASSGTGQEDSPLHF. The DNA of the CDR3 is TGTGCCAGCAGCGGTACGGGACAGGAGGATTCACCCCTCCACTTT.

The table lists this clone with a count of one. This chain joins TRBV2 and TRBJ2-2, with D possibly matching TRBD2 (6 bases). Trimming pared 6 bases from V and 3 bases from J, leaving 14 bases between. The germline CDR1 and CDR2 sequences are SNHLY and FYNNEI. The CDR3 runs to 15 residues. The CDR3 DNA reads TGTGCCAGCAGAGACCTCGGGGGTTACACCGGGGAGCTGTTTTTT. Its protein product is CASRDLGGYTGELFF.

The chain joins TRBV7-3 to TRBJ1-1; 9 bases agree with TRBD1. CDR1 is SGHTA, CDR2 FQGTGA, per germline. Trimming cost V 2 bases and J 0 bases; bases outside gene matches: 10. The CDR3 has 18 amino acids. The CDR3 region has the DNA TGTGCCAGCAGCTTAGTCCCACAGGGGGCGGGCGTGAACACTGAAGCTTTCTTT. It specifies CASSLVPQGAGVNTEAFF.

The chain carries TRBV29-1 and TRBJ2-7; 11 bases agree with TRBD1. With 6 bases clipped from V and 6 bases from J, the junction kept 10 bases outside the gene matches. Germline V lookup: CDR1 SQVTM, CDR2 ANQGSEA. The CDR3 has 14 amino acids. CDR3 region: CSVGPGTGGSEQYF. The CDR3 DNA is TGCAGCGTGGGACCCGGGACAGGGGGGTCCGAGCAGTACTTC.

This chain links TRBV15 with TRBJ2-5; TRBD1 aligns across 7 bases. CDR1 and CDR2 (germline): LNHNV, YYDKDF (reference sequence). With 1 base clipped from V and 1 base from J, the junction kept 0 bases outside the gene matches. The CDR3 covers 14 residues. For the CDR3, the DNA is TGTGCCACCAGCAGAGGGGACAGCCAAGAGACCCAGTACTTC. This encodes CATSRGDSQETQYF.

This CDR3 reads CASSPTRTYNEQFF. In nucleotides, the CDR3 is TGTGCCAGCTCACCGACTAGAACTTACAATGAGCAGTTCTTC. The chain couples TRBV18 to TRBJ2-1; a possible D gene is TRBD2 (6 bases). The CDR3 has 14 amino acids. Deletions cut 3 bases from V and 4 bases from J, with 10 bases between. Looked up from germline, CDR1 is KGHSH and CDR2 is LQKENI.

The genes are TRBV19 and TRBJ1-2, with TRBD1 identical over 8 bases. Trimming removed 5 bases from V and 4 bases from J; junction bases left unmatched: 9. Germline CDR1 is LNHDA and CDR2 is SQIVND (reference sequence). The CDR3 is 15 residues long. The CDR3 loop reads CASSASPGTGYGYTF. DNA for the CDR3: TGTGCCAGTAGTGCCTCACCCGGGACAGGCTATGGCTACACCTTC.

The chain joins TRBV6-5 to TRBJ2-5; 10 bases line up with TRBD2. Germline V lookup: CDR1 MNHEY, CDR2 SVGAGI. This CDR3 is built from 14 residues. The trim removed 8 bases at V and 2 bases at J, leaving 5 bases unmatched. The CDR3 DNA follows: TGTGCCAGCCAACTAGCGGGACGACAAGAGACCCAGTACTTC. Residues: CASQLAGRQETQYF.

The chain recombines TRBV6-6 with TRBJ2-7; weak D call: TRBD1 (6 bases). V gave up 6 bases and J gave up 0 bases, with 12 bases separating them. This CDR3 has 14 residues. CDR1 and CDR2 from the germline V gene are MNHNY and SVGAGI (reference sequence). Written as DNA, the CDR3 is TGTGCCAGCAGCCTTACAGGGAGCTCCTACGAGCAGTACTTC. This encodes CASSLTGSSYEQYF.

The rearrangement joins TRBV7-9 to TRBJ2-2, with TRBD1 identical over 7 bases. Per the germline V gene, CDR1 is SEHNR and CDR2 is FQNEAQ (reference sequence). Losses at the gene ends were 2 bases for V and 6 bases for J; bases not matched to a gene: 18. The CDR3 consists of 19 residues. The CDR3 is CASSLNLGTAFFSPGELFF. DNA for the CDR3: TGTGCCAGCAGCTTAAATCTGGGGACAGCCTTTTTTTCCCCCGGGGAGCTGTTTTTT.

The DNA of the CDR3 is TGTGCCAGCAGCTTATCCCGGACAGGGGGAGGTATTGGTGAAGAGACCCAGTACTTC. The encoded protein is CASSLSRTGGGIGEETQYF. This chain links TRBV7-8 with TRBJ2-5; TRBD1 matches at 10 bases. V dropped 2 bases and J dropped 3; count of bases not matched to a gene: 15. The CDR3 is 19 amino acids. Germline V lookup: CDR1 SGHVS, CDR2 FQNEAQ.

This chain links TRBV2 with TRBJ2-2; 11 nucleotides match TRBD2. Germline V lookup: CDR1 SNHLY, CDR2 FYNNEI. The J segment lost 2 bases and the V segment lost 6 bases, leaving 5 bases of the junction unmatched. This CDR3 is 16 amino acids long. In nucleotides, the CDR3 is TGTGCCAGCAGAGTTCTAGCGGGGGGTAACACCGGGGAGCTGTTTTTT. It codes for CASRVLAGGNTGELFF.

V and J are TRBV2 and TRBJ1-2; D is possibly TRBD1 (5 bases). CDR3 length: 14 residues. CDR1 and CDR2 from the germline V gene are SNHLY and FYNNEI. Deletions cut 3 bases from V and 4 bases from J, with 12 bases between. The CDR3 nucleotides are TGTGCCAGCAGTGAGGGAGGGCAGGGCTATGGCTACACCTTC. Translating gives CASSEGGQGYGYTF. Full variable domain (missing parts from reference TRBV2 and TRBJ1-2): EPEVTQTPSHQVTQMGQEVILRCVPISNHLYFYWYRQILGQKVEFLVSFYNNEISEKSEIFDDQFSVERPDGSNFTLKIRSTKLEDSAMYFCASSEGGQGYGYTFGSGTRLTVV.

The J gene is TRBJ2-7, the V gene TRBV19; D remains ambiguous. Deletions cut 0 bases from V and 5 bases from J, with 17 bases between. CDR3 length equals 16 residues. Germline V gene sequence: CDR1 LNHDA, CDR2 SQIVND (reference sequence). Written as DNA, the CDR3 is TGTGCCAGTAGTATAGATCCGGAGACCGCCAAGAACGAGCAGTACTTC. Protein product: CASSIDPETAKNEQYF.

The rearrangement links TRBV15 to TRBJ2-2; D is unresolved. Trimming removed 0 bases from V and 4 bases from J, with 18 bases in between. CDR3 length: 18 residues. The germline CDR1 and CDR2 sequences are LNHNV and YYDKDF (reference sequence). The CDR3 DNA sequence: TGTGCCACCAGCAGAGATCTAAGGCAGCTACTACTCACCGGGGAGCTGTTTTTT. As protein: CATSRDLRQLLLTGELFF.

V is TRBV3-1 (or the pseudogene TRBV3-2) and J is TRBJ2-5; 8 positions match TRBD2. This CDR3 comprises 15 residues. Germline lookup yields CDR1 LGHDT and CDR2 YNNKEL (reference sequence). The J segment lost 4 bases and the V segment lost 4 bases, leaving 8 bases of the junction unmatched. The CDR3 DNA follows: TGTGCCAGCAGCCCACCCGGGGGGGCCAGAGAGACCCAGTACTTC. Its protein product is CASSPPGGARETQYF.

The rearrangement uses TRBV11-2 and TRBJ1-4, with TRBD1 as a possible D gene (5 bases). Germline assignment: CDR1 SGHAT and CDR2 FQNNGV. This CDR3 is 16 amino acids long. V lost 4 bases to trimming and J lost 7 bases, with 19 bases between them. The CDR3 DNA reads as TGTGCCAGCAGCTCTAGATTGCGGGGGTCGGGTGAAAAACTGTTTTTT. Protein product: CASSSRLRGSGEKLFF.

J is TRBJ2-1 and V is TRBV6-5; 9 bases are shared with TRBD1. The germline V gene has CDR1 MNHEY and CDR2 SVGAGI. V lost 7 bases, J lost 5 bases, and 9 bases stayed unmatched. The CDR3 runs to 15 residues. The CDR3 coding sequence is TGTGCCAGCATGGGGTCCGGGACAGGGAACAATGAGCAGTTCTTC. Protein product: CASMGSGTGNNEQFF.

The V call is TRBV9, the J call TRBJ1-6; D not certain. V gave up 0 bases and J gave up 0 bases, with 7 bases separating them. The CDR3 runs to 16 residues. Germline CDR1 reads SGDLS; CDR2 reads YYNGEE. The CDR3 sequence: CASSVGGDSYNSPLHF. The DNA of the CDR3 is TGTGCCAGCAGCGTAGGTGGAGACTCCTATAATTCACCCCTCCACTTT.

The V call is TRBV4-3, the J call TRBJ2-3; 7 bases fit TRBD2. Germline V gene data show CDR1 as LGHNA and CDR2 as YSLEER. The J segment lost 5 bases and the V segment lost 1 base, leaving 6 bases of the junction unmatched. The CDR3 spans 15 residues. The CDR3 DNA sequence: TGCGCCAGCAGCCAAGGACTAGCCGGGCTAGATACGCAGTATTTT. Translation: CASSQGLAGLDTQYF.